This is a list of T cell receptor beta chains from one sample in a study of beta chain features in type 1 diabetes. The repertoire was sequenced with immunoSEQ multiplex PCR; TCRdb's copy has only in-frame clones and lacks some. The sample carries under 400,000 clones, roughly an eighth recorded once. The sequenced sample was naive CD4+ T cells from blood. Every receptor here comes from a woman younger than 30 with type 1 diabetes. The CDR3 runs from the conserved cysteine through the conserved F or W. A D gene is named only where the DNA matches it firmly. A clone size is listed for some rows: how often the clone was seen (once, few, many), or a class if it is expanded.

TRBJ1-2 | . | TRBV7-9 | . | TGTGCCAGCAGCTTAGTCGTCGGAGGACCCTATGGCTACACCTTC | CASSLVVGGPYGYTF
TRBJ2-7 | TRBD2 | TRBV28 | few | TGTGCCAGCAGTTCCCCTCGGGGATTAGCGGGGCCCTCCTACGAGCAGTACTTC | CASSSPRGLAGPSYEQYF
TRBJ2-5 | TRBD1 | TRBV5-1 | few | TGCGCCAGCAGCTTGGCCCATCGGACAGGGGAACTCGAGACCCAGTACTTC | CASSLAHRTGELETQYF
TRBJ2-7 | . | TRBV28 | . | TGTGCCAGCAACCGAAGGGTTTCTCGGGGCTACGAGCAGTACTTC | CASNRRVSRGYEQYF
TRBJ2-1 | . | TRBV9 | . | TGTGCCAGCAGCGTATTGGCAGGGAATAGTTTATACAATGAGCAGTTCTTC | CASSVLAGNSLYNEQFF
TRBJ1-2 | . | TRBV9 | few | TGTGCCAGCAGCGTCGACAGTAACTATGGCTACACCTTC | CASSVDSNYGYTF
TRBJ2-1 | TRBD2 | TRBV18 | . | TGTGCCAGCTCACCACCTTGGTCTAGCGGGGCCTACAATGAGCAGTTCTTC | CASSPPWSSGAYNEQFF
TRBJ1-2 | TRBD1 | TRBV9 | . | TGTGCCAGCAGCCCAGGGGGTCTACAGGGGGCTACTAACTATGGCTACACCTTC | CASSPGGLQGATNYGYTF
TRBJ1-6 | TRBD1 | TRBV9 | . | TGTGCCAGCAGCGTAGAGAACAGGGGAGTGGCACCCCTCCACTTT | CASSVENRGVAPLHF
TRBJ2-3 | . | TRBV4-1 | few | TGCGCCAGCAGCCAAGGGCATTCTCTGGCGGGAGATACGCAGTATTTT | CASSQGHSLAGDTQYF
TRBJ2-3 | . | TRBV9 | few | TGTGCCAGCAGCGTAGGAGACTACGATACGCAGTATTTT | CASSVGDYDTQYF
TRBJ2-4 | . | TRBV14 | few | TGTGCCAGCAGCCAATGGGACACAGACATTCAGTACTTC | CASSQWDTDIQYF
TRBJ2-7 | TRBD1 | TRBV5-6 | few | TGTGCCAGCAGCTACGACAGGGTGAACTACGAGCAGTACTTC | CASSYDRVNYEQYF
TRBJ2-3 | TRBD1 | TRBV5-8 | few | TGTGCCAGCAGCCGCGGAGCAGGACAGGGAGGAGATACGCAGTATTTT | CASSRGAGQGGDTQYF
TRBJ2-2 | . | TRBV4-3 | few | TGCGCCAGCAGCCAAGAGGAGGTCGGGGAGCTGTTTTTT | CASSQEEVGELFF
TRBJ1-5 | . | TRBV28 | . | TGTGCCAGCAGTTTATGGCGGGACAATCAGCCCCAGCATTTT | CASSLWRDNQPQHF
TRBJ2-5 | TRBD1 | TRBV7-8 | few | TGTGCCAGCAGCAGAACGGGACAGCAAGAGACCCAGTACTTC | CASSRTGQQETQYF
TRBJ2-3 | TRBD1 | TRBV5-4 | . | TGTGCCAGCAGCTTGTCAACCGGGACAGGGTACAGTACGCAGTATTTT | CASSLSTGTGYSTQYF
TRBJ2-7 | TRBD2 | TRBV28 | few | TGTGCCAGCGGCCTTCTGGCGGGAGGATCCTACGAGCAGTACTTC | CASGLLAGGSYEQYF
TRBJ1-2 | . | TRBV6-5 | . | TGTGCCAGCAGTTACTCCGGGGAAGAGAACTACGGCTACACCTTC | CASSYSGEENYGYTF
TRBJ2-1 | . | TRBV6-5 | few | TGTGCCAGCAGCCGGGATCGGGTTGAGCAGTTCTTC | CASSRDRVEQFF
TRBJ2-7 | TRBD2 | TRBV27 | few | TGTGCCAGCAGTTTATCTAGCGGGAGCCAGTACGAGCAGTACTTC | CASSLSSGSQYEQYF
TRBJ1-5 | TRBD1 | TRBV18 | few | TGTGCCAGCTCACCGGGACGGGACAGAAATAATCAGCCCCAGCATTTT | CASSPGRDRNNQPQHF
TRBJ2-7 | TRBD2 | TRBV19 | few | TGTGCCAGTAGTATAATAGCGGGAGCTTCCTACGAGCAGTACTTC | CASSIIAGASYEQYF
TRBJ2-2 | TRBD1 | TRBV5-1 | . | TGCGCCAGCAGCTTCAGACAGGGGGCGAGAAACACCGGGGAGCTGTTTTTT | CASSFRQGARNTGELFF
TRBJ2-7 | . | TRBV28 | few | TGTGCCAGCAGTACAGTCTACGAGCAGTACTTC | CASSTVYEQYF
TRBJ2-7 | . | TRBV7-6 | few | TGTGCCAGCAGCCTCAGGGGTACCGCCGAGCAGTACTTC | CASSLRGTAEQYF
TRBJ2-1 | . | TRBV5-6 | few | TGTGCCAGCAGCTTAGGACTACCGGACAATGAGCAGTTCTTC | CASSLGLPDNEQFF
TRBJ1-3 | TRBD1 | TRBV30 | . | TGTGCCCTGGACAGGCCTGGAAACACCATATATTTT | CALDRPGNTIYF
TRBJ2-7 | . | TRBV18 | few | TGTGCCAGCTCACCGGGGGGAGTCTCCTACGAGCAGTACTTC | CASSPGGVSYEQYF
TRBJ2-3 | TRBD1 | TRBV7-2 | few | TGTGCCAGCAGGAGGGGACAGGGGGGTTGGGGCACAGATACGCAGTATTTT | CASRRGQGGWGTDTQYF
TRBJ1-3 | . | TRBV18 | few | TGTGCCAGCTCACCACCGCCGTTGACATCTGGAAACACCATATATTTT | CASSPPPLTSGNTIYF
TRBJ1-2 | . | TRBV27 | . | TGTGCCAGCAGCCCCGGAGGCTATGGCTACACCTTC | CASSPGGYGYTF
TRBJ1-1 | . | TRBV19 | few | TGTGCCAGTAGTCCCGAGGGCACTGAAGCTTTCTTT | CASSPEGTEAFF
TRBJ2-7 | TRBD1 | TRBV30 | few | TGTGCCTGGGCCCACAGGGGATCAGCCTACGAGCAGTACTTC | CAWAHRGSAYEQYF
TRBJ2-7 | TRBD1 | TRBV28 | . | TGTGCCAGCAGTTTTAGGGGACAGGGGGCGCAGAACGAGCAGTACTTC | CASSFRGQGAQNEQYF
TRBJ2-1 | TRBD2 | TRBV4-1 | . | TGCGCCAGCAGCCAAGGATGGCAGCGGGGGAGGGCGAGGAATGAGCAGTTCTTC | CASSQGWQRGRARNEQFF
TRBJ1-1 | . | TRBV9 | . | TGTGCCAGCTCGGGACTCATGAACACTGAAGCTTTCTTT | CASSGLMNTEAFF
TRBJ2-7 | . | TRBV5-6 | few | TGTGCCAGCAGCGCCAGGAATCCTAGGGGTACCTACGAGCAGTACTTC | CASSARNPRGTYEQYF
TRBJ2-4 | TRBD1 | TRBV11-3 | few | TGTGCCAGCAGCTTATTTGAACAGGGGGGCATTCAGTACTTC | CASSLFEQGGIQYF
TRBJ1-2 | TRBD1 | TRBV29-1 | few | TGCAGCGTTGCGGTCGGGACAGGGTCTGGCTATGGCTACACCTTC | CSVAVGTGSGYGYTF
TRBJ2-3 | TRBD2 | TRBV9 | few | TGTGCCAGCAGCGTAGGATGGCGGGGGAGCACAGATACGCAGTATTTT | CASSVGWRGSTDTQYF
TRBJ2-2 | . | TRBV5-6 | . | TGTGCCAGCAGGGGAACAGGATCCGGCACCGGGGAGCTGTTTTTT | CASRGTGSGTGELFF
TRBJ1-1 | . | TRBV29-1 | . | TGCAGCGTTGTTGGACACTCGAACACTGAAGCTTTCTTT | CSVVGHSNTEAFF
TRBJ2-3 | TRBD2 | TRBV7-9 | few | TGTGCCAGCAGCTTAGAAACTAGCGGCACAGATACGCAGTATTTT | CASSLETSGTDTQYF
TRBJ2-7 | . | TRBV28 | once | TGTGCCAGCAGTTTGGTGGACAGAGCGGACGAGCAGTACTTC | CASSLVDRADEQYF
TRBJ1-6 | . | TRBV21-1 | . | TGTGCCACCAACGGGGACAGACGGGATTCACCCCTCCACTTT | CATNGDRRDSPLHF
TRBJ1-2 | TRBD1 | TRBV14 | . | TGTGCCAGCAGCCAAGAGGGGGGACAGCAGAAGTTCTATGGCTACACCTTC | CASSQEGGQQKFYGYTF
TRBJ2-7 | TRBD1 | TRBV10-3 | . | TGTGCCATCCGGGACAGAACCTACGAGCAGTACTTC | CAIRDRTYEQYF
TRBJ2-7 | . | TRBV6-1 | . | TGTGCCAGCAGTGAAAATTGGCAGGGCTACGAGCAGTACTTC | CASSENWQGYEQYF
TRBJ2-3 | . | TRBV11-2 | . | TGTGCCAGCAGCCTCCAGGGTTCTAGCACAGATACGCAGTATTTT | CASSLQGSSTDTQYF
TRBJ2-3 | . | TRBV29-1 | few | TGCAGCGCCCGGGAGGATACGCAGTATTTT | CSAREDTQYF
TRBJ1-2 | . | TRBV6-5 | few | TGTGCCAGCAGTTACTATGCGACACACTATGGCTACACCTTC | CASSYYATHYGYTF
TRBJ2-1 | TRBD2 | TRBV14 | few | TGTGCCAGCAGCCAGACTAGCGGCTCCTACAATGAGCAGTTCTTC | CASSQTSGSYNEQFF
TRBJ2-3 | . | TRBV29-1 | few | TGCAGCGTTGAGGGCAGGCTTAGCACAGATACGCAGTATTTT | CSVEGRLSTDTQYF
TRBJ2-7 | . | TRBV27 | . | TGTGCCAGCAGCCACCTACAGGGTTCCTACGAGCAGTACTTC | CASSHLQGSYEQYF
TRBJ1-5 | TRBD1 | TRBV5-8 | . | TGTGCCAGCAGCTTGAAGGGACAGGGCAATCAGCCCCAGCATTTT | CASSLKGQGNQPQHF
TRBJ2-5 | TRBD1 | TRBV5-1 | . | TGCGCCAGCAGCCCCGGACAGGGAGAGACCCAGTACTTC | CASSPGQGETQYF
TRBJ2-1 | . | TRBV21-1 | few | TGTGCCAGCAGTGGAGCGGGATACAATGAGCAGTTCTTC | CASSGAGYNEQFF